The clone carrying this T cell receptor beta chain was seen a few times. Under the authors' procedure: Reference gene primers were amplified, and this amplification served to estimate nucleated cell counts. Data came from immunoSEQ multiplex PCR; TCRdb stores just in-frame clones and leaves some out. D and trimming were read from the DNA, whereas the V and J calls and clone size are those reported in that table. The table has under 250,000 clones, around 82% seen once; the top ten hold under 5%. The sample comes from a study of blood T cell repertoires in COVID-19. In the study overall: The United States, Italy and Spain were the sources of the acute and convalescent COVID-19 samples. T cells, B-cell-depleted T cells, or PBMCs provided the cDNA or gDNA that served as material.

V was clipped by 10 bases and J by 8 bases, with 12 bases between them. The CDR3 is 11 residues long. Germline-derived CDR1 and CDR2 are MNHEY and SMNVEV (reference sequence). This clonotype originated in a man in his forties or fifties with active or convalescent COVID-19. The V gene is TRBV27, the J gene TRBJ1-5, with D uncertain. The specimen was peripheral blood. The CDR3 sequence: CAIGRGKPQHF. CDR3 sequence (DNA): TGTGCCATCGGTCGGGGAAAGCCCCAGCATTTT.